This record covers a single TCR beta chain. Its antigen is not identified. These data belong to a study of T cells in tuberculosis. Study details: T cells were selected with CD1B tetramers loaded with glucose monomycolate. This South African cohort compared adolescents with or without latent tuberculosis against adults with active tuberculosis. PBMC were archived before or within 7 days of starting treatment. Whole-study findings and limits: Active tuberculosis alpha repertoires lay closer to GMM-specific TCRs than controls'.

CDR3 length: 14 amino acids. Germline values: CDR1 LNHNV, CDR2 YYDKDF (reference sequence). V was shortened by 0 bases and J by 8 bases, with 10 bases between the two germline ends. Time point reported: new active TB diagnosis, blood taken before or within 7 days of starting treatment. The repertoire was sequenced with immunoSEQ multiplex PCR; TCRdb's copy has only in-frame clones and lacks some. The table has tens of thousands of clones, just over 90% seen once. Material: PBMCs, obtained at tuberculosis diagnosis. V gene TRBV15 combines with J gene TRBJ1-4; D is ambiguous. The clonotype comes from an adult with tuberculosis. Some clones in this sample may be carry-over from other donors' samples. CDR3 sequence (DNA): TGTGCCACCAGCAGAGAAGGCCCGGGGGAAAAACTGTTTTTT. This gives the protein CATSREGPGEKLFF.